This TCR beta chain was identified during a study of blood T cell repertoires in COVID-19. Across the study: Samples came from the United States, Italy and Spain, spanning acute and convalescent COVID-19. The cDNA or gDNA used as material had been derived from T cells, B-cell-depleted T cells, or PBMCs.

As to this clone: Mismatch with germline at one junction end may stem from a read error.

Original methodology: How many nucleated cells were present was estimated from reference gene primer amplification. Here immunoSEQ multiplex PCR was the method, and the copy in TCRdb shows in-frame clones only, minus some. V and J calls and clone size are copied from that table; D and trimming were computed from the DNA. The sample lists roughly 180,000 clones, 65% to 90% occurring once. Sequencing was performed on peripheral blood. This TCR was sampled from a man aged 55 to 69 with acute or convalescent COVID-19.

CDR3 loop: CASRLAGHNEQFF. The CDR3 DNA sequence: TGTGCCAGCAGGTTAGCGGGCCACAATGAGCAGTTCTTC. The chain uses TRBV7-9 and TRBJ2-1; 7 positions agree with TRBD2. The CDR3 covers 13 residues. CDR1 and CDR2 from the germline V gene are SEHNR and FQNEAQ (reference sequence).